The 16 T cell receptor beta chains given below trace back to one sample, sequenced in a study of shared clonotypes between healthy human individuals. Sequencing was performed with immunoSEQ multiplex PCR; in TCRdb, only in-frame clones are kept and a portion is missing. The profile shows about 1.1 million clones, roughly 74% of them singletons. The sequencing sample was made of memory CD4+ T cells from PBMCs. Specified subset: CD45RA-negative fraction. The receptors were gathered from a man younger than 35 in good health. Some clones in this sample may be carry-over from other donors' samples.

This clone was counted a single time. J is TRBJ1-2 and V is TRBV28; 9 bases agree with TRBD1. This CDR3 comprises 15 residues. V was clipped by 6 bases and J by 2 bases; unmatched bases: 7. The V gene's germline CDR1 is MDHEN and CDR2 SYDVKM. CDR3 DNA sequence: TGTGCCAGCAGCTACAGGGGGCTGGAAAACTATGGCTACACCTTC. Its translation: CASSYRGLENYGYTF.

About this clone itself: Distinct nucleotide sequences in the sample also encode this CDR3. The genes are TRBV10-3 and TRBJ2-1, with a weak D call TRBD2 (6 bases). Germline V gives CDR1 ENHRY, CDR2 SYGVKD. V dropped 0 bases and J dropped 0 bases, with 6 bases sitting between them. The CDR3 has 15 amino acids. The CDR3 sequence is CAISESGGSYNEQFF. CDR3 sequence (DNA): TGTGCCATCAGTGAGTCGGGGGGCTCCTACAATGAGCAGTTCTTC.

The genes are TRBV18 and TRBJ2-1; D is possibly TRBD1 or TRBD2 (5 bases each). Germline V gene sequence: CDR1 KGHSH, CDR2 LQKENI. Trimming removed 0 bases from V and 7 bases from J, with 19 bases in between. This CDR3 contains 17 residues. The CDR3 loop is CASSPPTGTRKGNEQFF. CDR3 DNA sequence: TGTGCCAGCTCACCACCGACGGGGACCCGAAAGGGGAATGAGCAGTTCTTC.

DNA of the CDR3: TGTGCCAGTGAACTGCACAATGAGCAGTTCTTC. Translating it yields CASELHNEQFF. V is TRBV28 and J is TRBJ2-1; no clear D. CDR3 length: 11 amino acids. Trimming took off 9 bases at V and 5 bases at J, with 8 bases between the two ends. CDR1 is MDHEN and CDR2 is SYDVKM in the germline V gene.

The chain carries TRBV6-5 and TRBJ2-7; 9 nucleotides line up with TRBD2. V lost 4 bases to trimming and J lost 3 bases; unmatched junction nucleotides: 7. Germline loops: CDR1 MNHEY, CDR2 SVGAGI. CDR3 size: 15 residues. CDR3 bases: TGTGCCAGCAGTTCCCTCCCTAGCGGGAACTACGAGCAGTACTTC. Translating gives CASSSLPSGNYEQYF.

The J gene is TRBJ2-5, the V gene TRBV9, with 11 bases matching TRBD2. Germline V gene lookup returns CDR1 SGDLS and CDR2 YYNGEE. The trim removed 0 bases at V and 2 bases at J, leaving 12 bases unmatched. The CDR3 length is 19 residues. The CDR3 DNA reads as TGTGCCAGCAGCGTAGGCCTAGCGGGAGGAAGTGGGGGGCAAGAGACCCAGTACTTC. This gives the protein CASSVGLAGGSGGQETQYF.

Concerning this clone itself: One junction end disagrees with the germline gene, perhaps due to a read error. The rearrangement links TRBV6-1 to TRBJ2-5; TRBD2 matches 8 bases. Germline values: CDR1 MNHNS, CDR2 SASEGT. The CDR3 has 15 residues. The CDR3 DNA is TGTGCCAGCAAGCTTGCGGGAGGCCCGCAAGGGACCCAGTACTTC. Residues: CASKLAGGPQGTQYF.

This chain links TRBV5-1 with TRBJ1-4; D is unresolved. In germline, CDR1 is SGHRS, CDR2 YFSETQ. The CDR3 extends over 14 amino acids. Trimming pared 0 bases from V and 0 bases from J, leaving 3 bases between. CDR3: CASSLDPTNEKLFF. The DNA for the CDR3 is TGCGCCAGCAGCTTGGATCCAACTAATGAAAAACTGTTTTTT.

This clone was counted once. This rearrangement joins TRBV18 to TRBJ2-5; 10 bases are shared with TRBD1. This CDR3 has 15 amino acids. In germline, CDR1 is KGHSH, CDR2 LQKENI. V shed 3 bases and J 5 bases; nucleotides not matched to a gene: 6. The CDR3 DNA reads as TGTGCCAGCTCACCGCGGACAGGGGGAAGGGAGACCCAGTACTTC. It translates to CASSPRTGGRETQYF.

The chain carries TRBV7-5 and TRBJ2-2. TRBV7-5 counts as a pseudogene. The CDR3 spans 16 residues. CDR3 nucleotides: TGTGCCAGAAGCCTTGCCCCGTGCAGAGACACCGGGGAGCTGTTTTTT. Encoded protein: CARSLAPCRDTGELFF.

This clone was picked up a small number of times. This rearrangement joins TRBV5-6 to TRBJ2-3; D gene unclear. The CDR3 covers 13 residues. V lost 3 bases to trimming and J lost 2 bases, with 7 bases between them. Germline V gene data show CDR1 as SGHDT and CDR2 as YYEEEE. The CDR3 sequence is CASSSQTTDTQYF. The CDR3 nucleotides read TGTGCCAGCAGCTCACAAACCACAGATACGCAGTATTTT.

The chain employs TRBV30 and TRBJ1-3; 7 bases line up with TRBD1. V shed 0 bases, J shed 4 bases, and the junction held 9 bases outside the gene matches. The germline V gene encodes CDR1 GTSNPN and CDR2 SVGIG (reference sequence). The CDR3 totals 16 residues. This chain's CDR3 is CAWSVKQGIGGNTIYF. CDR3 coding DNA: TGTGCCTGGAGTGTTAAACAGGGGATTGGGGGAAACACCATATATTTT. The whole variable domain, remainder taken from reference TRBV30 and TRBJ1-3, is SQTIHQWPATLVQPVGSPLSLECTVEGTSNPNLYWYRQAAGRGLQLLFYSVGIGQISSEVPQNLSASRPQDRQFILSSKKLLLSDSGFYLCAWSVKQGIGGNTIYFGEGSWLTVV.

The chain couples TRBV9 to TRBJ2-7; 12 bases are shared with TRBD1. Germline CDR1 reads SGDLS; CDR2 reads YYNGEE. The CDR3 extends over 16 amino acids. Trimming took 0 bases from V and 6 from J; bases not matched to a gene: 7. This CDR3 is CASSVGDRGPSFEQYF. Written as DNA, the CDR3 is TGTGCCAGCAGCGTAGGGGACAGGGGGCCCTCGTTCGAGCAGTACTTC.

The chain is built from TRBV30 and TRBJ1-3; D is possibly TRBD1 (5 bases). This CDR3 contains 15 residues. Per germline, CDR1 GTSNPN and CDR2 SVGIG (reference sequence). Trimming left V 3 bases short and J 0 bases short, with 12 bases between. CDR3 sequence: CAWSLMGGSGNTIYF. DNA for the CDR3: TGTGCCTGGAGCCTAATGGGGGGCTCTGGAAACACCATATATTTT.

V usage is TRBV7-9 and J usage is TRBJ1-3; D is undetermined. The CDR3 length is 11 residues. CDR1 is SEHNR and CDR2 is FQNEAQ in the germline V gene (reference sequence). The V and J ends lost 8 bases and 6 bases respectively, with 8 bases between them. The CDR3, as DNA: TGTGCCAGCGCCCTCGAAAACACCATATATTTT. Protein product: CASALENTIYF.

V usage is TRBV30 and J usage is TRBJ1-5; maybe TRBD1 (6 bases). V lost 0 bases to trimming and J lost 7 bases, with 16 bases between them. This CDR3 region has 15 residues. Germline V gene sequence: CDR1 GTSNPN, CDR2 SVGIG (reference sequence). For the CDR3, the DNA is TGTGCCTGGAGTGTATGGGGCGGGGGCCAGCAGCCCCAGCATTTT. Translation gives CAWSVWGGGQQPQHF.